This TCR beta chain emerged from a study of response to subunit inactivated influenza vaccine. Study findings and constraints: Authors suggested few new T cells are recruited by each seasonal influenza vaccination.

TCRdb passed the RT-PCR reads through MiXCR, listing each CDR3 protein once. The sample gives 650,000 or so distinct CDR3 sequences, around 13% of which show up once; 6% to 9.5% is in the top ten. Per the germline V gene, CDR1 is MNHEY and CDR2 is SVGEGT. V lost 9 bases, J lost 3 bases, and 12 bases lay in between. The CDR3 is 14 residues long. This clonotype was counted a few times. Its antigen is not known. The sequence was obtained from a man between 50 and 59 years old who received an inactivated influenza vaccine. This chain joins TRBV6-2 or TRBV6-3 and TRBJ2-6, with TRBD1 as a possible D gene (6 bases). The source was PBMCs from blood, collected approximately 15 days before vaccination. Here the CDR3 reads CASSGTLGANVLTF. The CDR3 coding sequence is TGTGCCAGTTCCGGGACACTTGGGGCCAACGTCCTGACTTTC.